This T cell receptor beta chain emerged from a study of blood T cell repertoires in COVID-19. TCRdb keeps only in-frame clones here, not all; method: immunoSEQ multiplex PCR. This sample has approximately 250,000 clones, with about 88% found just once. CDR1 is GTSNPN and CDR2 is SVGIG in the germline V gene (reference sequence). With 5 bases clipped from V and 3 bases from J, the junction kept 2 bases outside the gene matches. The CDR3 has 13 residues. The source material was peripheral blood. This TCR derives from a woman between 70 and 85 years old with COVID-19, enrolled during active disease. V usage is TRBV30 and J usage is TRBJ1-5; 9 bases are shared with TRBD1. In DNA form, the CDR3 reads TGTGCCTGGGACAGGGGGAACAATCAGCCCCAGCATTTT. Translation: CAWDRGNNQPQHF.